This T cell receptor (beta chain) came from a study of blood T cell repertoires in COVID-19. The overall study: There were acute and convalescent COVID-19 samples, and they came from the United States, Italy and Spain. PBMCs, B-cell-depleted T cells, or T cells were the source of the cDNA or gDNA that made up the material.

Authors' processing steps: By means of reference gene primer amplification, nucleated cell counts were estimated. Clones were sequenced by immunoSEQ multiplex PCR, and TCRdb holds only the in-frame ones, with some missing. The DNA was the basis for D and trimming; V, J and clone size are from that table. The data contain 180,000 or so clones, approximately 86% of them singletons. With 5 bases removed from V and 6 bases from J, the gap between germline ends came to 19 bases. The CDR3 is made up of 16 amino acids. CDR1 LNHDA and CDR2 SQIVND come from the germline V gene (reference sequence). The clonotype was recovered from a man aged 55 to 69 with acute or convalescent COVID-19. The chain recombines TRBV19 with TRBJ2-2; D unclear. The sequencing sample was made of peripheral blood. CDR3 in amino acids: CASSPPVGLQSGELFF. CDR3 in DNA: TGTGCCAGTAGTCCCCCGGTTGGGCTACAGTCCGGGGAGCTGTTTTTT.